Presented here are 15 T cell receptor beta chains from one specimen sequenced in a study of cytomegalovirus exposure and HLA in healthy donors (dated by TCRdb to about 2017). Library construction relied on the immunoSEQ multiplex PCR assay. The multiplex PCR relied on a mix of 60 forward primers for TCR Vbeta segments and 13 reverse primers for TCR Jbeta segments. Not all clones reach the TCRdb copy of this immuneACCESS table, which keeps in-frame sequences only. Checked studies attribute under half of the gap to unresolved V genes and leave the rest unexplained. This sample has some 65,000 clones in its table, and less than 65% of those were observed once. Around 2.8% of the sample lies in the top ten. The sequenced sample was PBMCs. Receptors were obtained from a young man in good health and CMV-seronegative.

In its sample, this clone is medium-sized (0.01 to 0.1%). The DNA for the CDR3 is TGTGCCAGCAGCCCGAGCGGGGGAACCTACAATGAGCAGTTCTTC. Its protein is CASSPSGGTYNEQFF. The rearrangement uses TRBV6-5 and TRBJ2-1; 8 nucleotides match TRBD2. V lost 6 bases to trimming and J lost 2 bases; unmatched junction nucleotides: 6. The CDR3 loop spans 15 amino acids. From germline, CDR1 is MNHEY and CDR2 SVGAGI.

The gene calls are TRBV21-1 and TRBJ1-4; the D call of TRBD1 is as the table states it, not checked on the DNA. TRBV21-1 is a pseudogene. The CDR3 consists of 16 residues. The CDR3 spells CASSKVRSQGNEKLFF. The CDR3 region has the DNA TGTGCCAGCAGCAAAGTAAGGTCTCAGGGTAATGAAAAACTGTTTTTT.

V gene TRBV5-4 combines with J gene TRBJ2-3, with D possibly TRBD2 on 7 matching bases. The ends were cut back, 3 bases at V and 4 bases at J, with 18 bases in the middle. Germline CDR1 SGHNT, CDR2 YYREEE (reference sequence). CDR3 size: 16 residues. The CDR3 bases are TGTGCCAGCAGCTGGGGGGCTAGCGGTCTCCCAGATACGCAGTATTTT. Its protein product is CASSWGASGLPDTQYF.

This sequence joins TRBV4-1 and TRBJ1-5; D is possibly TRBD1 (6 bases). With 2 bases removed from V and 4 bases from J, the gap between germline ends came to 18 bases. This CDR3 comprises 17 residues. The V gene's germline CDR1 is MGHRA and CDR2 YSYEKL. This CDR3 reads CASSQTMGGAGNQPQHF. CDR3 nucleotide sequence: TGCGCCAGCAGCCAAACTATGGGGGGGGCGGGGAATCAGCCCCAGCATTTT.

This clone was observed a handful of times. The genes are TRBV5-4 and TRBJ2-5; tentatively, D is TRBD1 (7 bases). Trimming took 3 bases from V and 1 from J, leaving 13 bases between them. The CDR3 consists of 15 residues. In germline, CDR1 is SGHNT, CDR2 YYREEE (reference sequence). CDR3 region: CASSSGGKAQETQYF. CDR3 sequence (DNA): TGTGCCAGCAGCTCAGGGGGGAAGGCCCAAGAGACCCAGTACTTC.

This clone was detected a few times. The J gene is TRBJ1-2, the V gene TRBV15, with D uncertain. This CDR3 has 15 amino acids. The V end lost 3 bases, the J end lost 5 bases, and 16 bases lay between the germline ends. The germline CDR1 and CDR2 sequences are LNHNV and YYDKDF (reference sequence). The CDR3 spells CATSSPPKTRYGYTF. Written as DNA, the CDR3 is TGTGCCACCAGCAGCCCTCCGAAGACCAGGTATGGCTACACCTTC.

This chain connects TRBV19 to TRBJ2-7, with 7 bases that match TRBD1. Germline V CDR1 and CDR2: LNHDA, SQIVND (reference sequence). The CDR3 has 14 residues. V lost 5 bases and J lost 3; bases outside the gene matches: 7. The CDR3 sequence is CASSERDSIYEQYF. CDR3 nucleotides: TGTGCCAGTAGTGAAAGGGACAGCATCTACGAGCAGTACTTC.

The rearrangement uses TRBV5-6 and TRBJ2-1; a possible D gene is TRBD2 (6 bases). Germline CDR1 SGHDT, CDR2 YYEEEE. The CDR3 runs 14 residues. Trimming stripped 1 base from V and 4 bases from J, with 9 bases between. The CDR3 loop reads CASSLISGYNEQFF. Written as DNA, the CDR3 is TGTGCCAGCAGCTTGATTAGCGGTTACAATGAGCAGTTCTTC.

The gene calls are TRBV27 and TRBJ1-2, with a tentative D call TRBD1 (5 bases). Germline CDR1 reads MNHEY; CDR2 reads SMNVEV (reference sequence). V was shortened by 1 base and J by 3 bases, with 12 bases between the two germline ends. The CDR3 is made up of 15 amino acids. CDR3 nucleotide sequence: TGTGCCAGCAGTTTATTGGGACGACTAGACTATGGCTACACCTTC. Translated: CASSLLGRLDYGYTF.

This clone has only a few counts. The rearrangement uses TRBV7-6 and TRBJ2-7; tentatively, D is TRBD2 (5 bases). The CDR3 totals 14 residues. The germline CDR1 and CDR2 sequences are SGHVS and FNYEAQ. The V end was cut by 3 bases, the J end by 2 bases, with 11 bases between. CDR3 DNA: TGTGCCAGCAGCTTGACCGACGGGACCTACGAGCAGTACTTC. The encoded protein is CASSLTDGTYEQYF. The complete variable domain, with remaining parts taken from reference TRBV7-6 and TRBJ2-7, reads GAGVSQSPRYKVTKRGQDVALRCDPISGHVSLYWYRQALGQGPEFLTYFNYEAQQDKSGLPNDRFSAERPEGSISTLTIQRTEQRDSAMYRCASSLTDGTYEQYFGPGTRLTVT.

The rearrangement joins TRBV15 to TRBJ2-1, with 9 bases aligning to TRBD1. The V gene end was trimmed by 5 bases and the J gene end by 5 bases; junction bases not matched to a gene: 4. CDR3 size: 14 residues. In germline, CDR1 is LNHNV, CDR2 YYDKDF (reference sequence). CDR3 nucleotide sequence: TGTGCCACCAGCGGGGGGACAGGGAACAATGAGCAGTTCTTC. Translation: CATSGGTGNNEQFF.

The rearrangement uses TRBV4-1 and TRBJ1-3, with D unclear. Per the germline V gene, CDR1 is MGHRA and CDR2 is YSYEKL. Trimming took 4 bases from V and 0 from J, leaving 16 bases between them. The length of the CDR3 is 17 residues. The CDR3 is CASSPSGRAISGNTIYF. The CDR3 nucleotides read TGCGCCAGCAGCCCCTCCGGGAGGGCCATCTCTGGAAACACCATATATTTT.

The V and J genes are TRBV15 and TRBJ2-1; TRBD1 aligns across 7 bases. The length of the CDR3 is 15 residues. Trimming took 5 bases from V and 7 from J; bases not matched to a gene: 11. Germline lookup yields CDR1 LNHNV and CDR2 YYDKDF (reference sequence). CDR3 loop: CATSASLGQHNEQFF. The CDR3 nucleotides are TGTGCCACCAGCGCCAGCCTGGGACAGCATAATGAGCAGTTCTTC.

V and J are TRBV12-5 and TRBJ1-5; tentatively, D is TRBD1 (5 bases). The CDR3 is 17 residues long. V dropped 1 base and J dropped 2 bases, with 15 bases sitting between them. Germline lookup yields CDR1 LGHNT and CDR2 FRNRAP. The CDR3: CASGLDGGASGNQPQHF. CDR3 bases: TGTGCTAGTGGTTTGGACGGAGGGGCTTCAGGCAATCAGCCCCAGCATTTT. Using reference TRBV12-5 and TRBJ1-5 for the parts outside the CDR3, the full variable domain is DARVTQTPRHKVTEMGQEVTMRCQPILGHNTVFWYRQTMMQGLELLAYFRNRAPLDDSGMPKDRFSAEMPDATLATLKIQPSEPRDSAVYFCASGLDGGASGNQPQHFGDGTRLSIL.

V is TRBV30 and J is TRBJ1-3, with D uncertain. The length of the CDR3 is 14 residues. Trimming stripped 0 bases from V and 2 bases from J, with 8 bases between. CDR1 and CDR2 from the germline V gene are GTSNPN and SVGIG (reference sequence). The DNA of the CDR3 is TGTGCCTGGAGTGTCGGAGGGACTGGAAACACCATATATTTT. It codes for CAWSVGGTGNTIYF.